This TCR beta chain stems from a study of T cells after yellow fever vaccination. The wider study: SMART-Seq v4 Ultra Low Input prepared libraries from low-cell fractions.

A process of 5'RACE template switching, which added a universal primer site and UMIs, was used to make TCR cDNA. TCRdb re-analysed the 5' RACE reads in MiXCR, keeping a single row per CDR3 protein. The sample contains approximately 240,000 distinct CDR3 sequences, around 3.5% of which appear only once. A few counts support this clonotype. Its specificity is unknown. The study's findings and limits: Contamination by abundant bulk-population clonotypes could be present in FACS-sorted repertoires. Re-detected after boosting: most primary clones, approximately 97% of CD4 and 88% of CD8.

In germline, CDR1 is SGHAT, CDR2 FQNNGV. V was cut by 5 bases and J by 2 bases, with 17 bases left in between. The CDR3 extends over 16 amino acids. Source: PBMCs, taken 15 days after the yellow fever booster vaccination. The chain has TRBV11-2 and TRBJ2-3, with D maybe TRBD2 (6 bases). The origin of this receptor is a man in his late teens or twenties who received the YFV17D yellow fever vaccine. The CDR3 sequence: CASSPRAREFTDTQYF. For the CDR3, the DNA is TGTGCCAGCAGCCCCCGCGCGCGGGAATTCACAGATACGCAGTATTTT.